This is a list of T cell receptor beta chains from one sample in a study of identical twins. TCRdb ran MiXCR on the 5' RACE reads and lists one entry per CDR3 protein. The sample holds about 470,000 distinct CDR3 sequences, roughly 24% seen once. These data also featured in a second study, about T cells expressing NK-cell markers.

Sequencing input: CD4+ T cells sorted from blood. Receptors originate from a woman in her late teens or twenties in good health. Each CDR3 is given with its conserved first and last residue. A D gene is named only where the DNA matches it firmly. The size of a clone is reported for some rows only, either as once, few or many, or as a class for expanded clones.

clone size	V gene	D gene	J gene	CDR3 length	CDR3 protein	CDR3 DNA
few	TRBV12-3/TRBV12-4	-	TRBJ2-3	16	CASSPRGNFLADTQYF	TGTGCCAGCAGTCCCCGGGGCAACTTCTTGGCAGATACGCAGTATTTT
many	TRBV7-2	-	TRBJ2-7	13	CASTRSGPYEQYF	TGTGCCAGCACTCGATCGGGACCATACGAGCAGTACTTC
few	TRBV20-1	-	TRBJ2-1	14	CSASRGTGYNEQFF	TGCAGTGCTAGCCGGGGGACGGGCTACAATGAGCAGTTCTTC
once	TRBV7-2	TRBD1	TRBJ1-2	13	CASSLKGTDGYTF	TGTGCCAGCAGCTTAAAGGGGACAGATGGCTACACCTTC
few	TRBV7-2	TRBD2	TRBJ2-1	15	CASTRLAATYNEQFF	TGTGCCAGCACCCGACTAGCCGCTACCTACAATGAGCAGTTCTTC
-	TRBV5-1	-	TRBJ2-5	12	CASSPDRETQYF	TGCGCCAGCAGCCCGGACAGAGAGACCCAGTACTTC
-	TRBV12-3/TRBV12-4	-	TRBJ2-6	14	CASRAQTGPHVLTF	TGTGCCAGCAGAGCGCAGACGGGACCCCACGTCCTGACTTTC
-	TRBV20-1	TRBD2	TRBJ2-7	14	CSARGREDTYEQYF	TGCAGTGCCAGAGGTCGGGAGGACACCTACGAGCAGTACTTC
-	TRBV5-1	-	TRBJ2-4	15	CASSSGATAKNIQYF	TGCGCCAGCAGCTCGGGGGCCACAGCCAAAAACATTCAGTACTTC
many	TRBV20-1	-	TRBJ1-1	14	CSARIQGGSTEAFF	TGCAGTGCTAGGATCCAGGGAGGGAGCACTGAAGCTTTCTTT
few	TRBV20-1	-	TRBJ1-2	14	CSAGLRGRAYGYTF	TGCAGTGCTGGACTTAGGGGTAGAGCTTATGGCTACACCTTC
-	TRBV11-1	TRBD1	TRBJ2-7	15	CASSLGRGRGYEQYF	TGTGCCAGCAGCTTAGGAAGGGGGCGCGGCTACGAGCAGTACTTC
-	TRBV12-3/TRBV12-4	TRBD1	TRBJ1-2	13	CASRRGQGYGYTF	TGTGCCAGCAGGCGGGGACAGGGCTATGGCTACACCTTC
few	TRBV5-1	-	TRBJ2-3	14	CASSGGLSTDTQYF	TGCGCCAGCAGCGGCGGACTCAGCACAGATACGCAGTATTTT
-	TRBV5-1	-	TRBJ1-2	13	CASSAAAGYGYTF	TGCGCCAGCAGCGCGGCGGCGGGATATGGCTACACCTTC
many	TRBV7-9	-	TRBJ2-1	14	CASSLAGGPNEQFF	TGTGCCAGCAGCTTAGCGGGGGGGCCCAATGAGCAGTTCTTC
-	TRBV5-1	TRBD1	TRBJ2-4	14	CASSLGQGWNIQYF	TGCGCCAGCAGCTTGGGACAGGGTTGGAACATTCAGTACTTC
few	TRBV20-1	-	TRBJ1-1	11	CSAFRGGEAFF	TGCAGTGCCTTCCGGGGGGGTGAAGCTTTCTTT
-	TRBV7-9	-	TRBJ2-7	13	CASSFRQELEQYF	TGTGCCAGCAGCTTCAGACAGGAACTCGAGCAGTACTTC
-	TRBV18	-	TRBJ2-2	17	CASSRAPSSANTGELFF	TGTGCCAGCTCCCGCGCTCCTAGCAGCGCGAACACCGGGGAGCTGTTTTTT
few	TRBV29-1	-	TRBJ2-7	14	CSVVLFRRTYEQYF	TGCAGCGTTGTGTTGTTCCGGCGGACCTACGAGCAGTACTTC
-	TRBV7-2	-	TRBJ2-5	13	CASSLQTGEAQYF	TGTGCCAGCAGCTTACAGACGGGGGAGGCCCAGTACTTC
few	TRBV20-1	TRBD1	TRBJ2-3	13	CSATGQGADTQYF	TGCAGTGCTACGGGACAGGGGGCAGATACGCAGTATTTT
-	TRBV18	-	TRBJ1-1	15	CASSPGVAVNTEAFF	TGTGCCAGCTCACCCGGAGTCGCGGTGAACACTGAAGCTTTCTTT
few	TRBV5-1	-	TRBJ2-1	15	CASSLDTSSYNEQFF	TGCGCCAGCAGCTTGGACACGAGCTCCTACAATGAGCAGTTCTTC
few	TRBV7-8	-	TRBJ1-1	14	CASSSWQPNTEAFF	TGTGCCAGCAGCTCATGGCAACCGAACACTGAAGCTTTCTTT
-	TRBV24-1	TRBD1	TRBJ1-2	14	CATSDPGTGNGYTF	TGTGCCACCAGTGATCCAGGGACAGGGAATGGCTACACCTTC
few	TRBV15	-	TRBJ1-1	12	CATSKDRGQAFF	TGTGCCACCAGCAAAGACAGAGGGCAAGCTTTCTTT
-	TRBV6-5	-	TRBJ2-1	13	CASSYSRLIEQFF	TGTGCCAGCAGTTACTCACGTCTAATTGAGCAGTTCTTC
few	TRBV7-9	-	TRBJ2-2	13	CASRGPQGGELFF	TGTGCCAGCAGGGGTCCTCAGGGCGGGGAGCTGTTTTTT
-	TRBV5-1	-	TRBJ2-2	14	CASSWGDNTGELFF	TGCGCCAGCAGCTGGGGCGACAACACCGGGGAGCTGTTTTTT
-	TRBV11-1	-	TRBJ2-6	19	CASSRRWGRWSSGANVLTF	TGTGCCAGCAGCCGGAGGTGGGGCAGGTGGAGCTCTGGGGCCAACGTCCTGACTTTC
-	TRBV30	-	TRBJ1-2	11	CASDSVYGYTF	TGTGCCTCGGACTCAGTCTATGGCTACACCTTC
few	TRBV20-1	-	TRBJ2-5	12	CSAWTDEETQYF	TGCAGTGCTTGGACAGATGAAGAGACCCAGTACTTC
few	TRBV5-1	-	TRBJ2-2	14	CASSRSTGPGELFF	TGCGCCAGCAGCCGAAGTACAGGGCCCGGGGAGCTGTTTTTT
few	TRBV5-1	TRBD2	TRBJ2-2	15	CASGLAHSNTGELFF	TGCGCCAGCGGACTAGCCCATTCTAACACCGGGGAGCTGTTTTTT
-	TRBV10-3	-	TRBJ2-5	14	CAISEVTRGETQYF	TGTGCCATCAGTGAAGTAACTAGAGGGGAGACCCAGTACTTC
once	TRBV5-1	TRBD1	TRBJ2-7	14	CASSYWTGGYEQYF	TGCGCCAGCAGTTACTGGACAGGGGGCTACGAGCAGTACTTC
few	TRBV4-2	TRBD2	TRBJ2-5	15	CASRNLAGGQETQYF	TGTGCCAGCAGGAACCTAGCGGGGGGGCAAGAGACCCAGTACTTC
-	TRBV5-1	TRBD1	TRBJ2-3	16	CASSRPTGASADTQYF	TGCGCCAGCAGCAGGCCGACAGGGGCTTCAGCAGATACGCAGTATTTT
few	TRBV15	TRBD1	TRBJ2-7	16	CATSRERTGSSYEQYF	TGTGCCACCAGCAGAGAACGGACAGGTAGCTCCTACGAGCAGTACTTC
few	TRBV7-6	-	TRBJ2-5	15	CASSLGRGSRETQYF	TGTGCCAGCAGCTTAGGACGGGGGAGCCGGGAGACCCAGTACTTC
few	TRBV12-3/TRBV12-4	-	TRBJ1-6	14	CASSQDRANSPLHF	TGTGCCAGCAGTCAGGACAGAGCTAATTCACCCCTCCACTTT
-	TRBV6-1	-	TRBJ1-2	13	CASGGPRGGGYTF	TGTGCCAGCGGAGGGCCCCGAGGTGGTGGCTACACCTTC
-	TRBV12-3/TRBV12-4	TRBD2	TRBJ2-7	14	CASKASGGGYEQYF	TGTGCCAGCAAGGCCAGCGGGGGGGGCTACGAGCAGTACTTC
few	TRBV6-5	TRBD1	TRBJ2-2	15	CASSYRTGRAGELFF	TGTGCCAGCAGTTACCGGACAGGGCGTGCCGGGGAGCTGTTTTTT
few	TRBV11-1	-	TRBJ2-7	13	CASSFYGANEQYF	TGTGCCAGCAGCTTTTACGGGGCTAACGAGCAGTACTTC
-	TRBV11-1	-	TRBJ2-1	18	CASSFLAWGAISYNEQFF	TGTGCCAGCAGCTTTCTAGCGTGGGGGGCTATATCCTACAATGAGCAGTTCTTC
few	TRBV7-2	TRBD2	TRBJ2-3	15	CASSPTVAGLYTQYF	TGTGCCAGCAGCCCAACGGTAGCGGGATTATATACGCAGTATTTT
-	TRBV11-2	TRBD2	TRBJ2-3	15	CASSLVGSGADTQYF	TGTGCCAGCAGCTTAGTCGGTAGCGGGGCAGATACGCAGTATTTT
-	TRBV5-1	TRBD2	TRBJ2-3	14	CASTTTGLAGKAYF	TGCGCCAGCACTACAACGGGACTAGCGGGGAAGGCGTATTTT
-	TRBV10-3	-	TRBJ1-1	13	CAIRTDMNTEAFF	TGTGCCATCCGGACAGACATGAACACTGAAGCTTTCTTT
many	TRBV9	TRBD2	TRBJ2-1	16	CASSVGVAGDRNEQFF	TGTGCCAGCAGCGTAGGGGTAGCGGGGGACCGGAATGAGCAGTTCTTC
few	TRBV7-2	-	TRBJ2-1	16	CASSLLGRASYNEQFF	TGTGCCAGCAGCTTATTGGGTAGGGCCTCCTACAATGAGCAGTTCTTC
-	TRBV6-1	TRBD2	TRBJ2-3	15	CASTPTSGGTDTQYF	TGTGCCAGCACCCCGACTAGCGGGGGGACAGATACGCAGTATTTT
-	TRBV4-2	-	TRBJ1-1	17	CASSVQRDIASRTEAFF	TGTGCCAGCAGCGTCCAACGGGACATCGCATCGAGGACTGAAGCTTTCTTT
-	TRBV7-2	TRBD2	TRBJ2-1	13	CASSPSREGEQFF	TGTGCCAGCAGCCCAAGCCGGGAGGGTGAGCAGTTCTTC